Ten or more counts support the clone carrying this T cell receptor beta chain. This entry comes from a study of T-cell memory formation after mild COVID-19. 5'RACE primed from the constant segment yielded TCR alpha and TCR beta cDNA libraries bearing sample barcodes and UMIs. From the 5' RACE reads, TCRdb called clonotypes with MiXCR, one entry per CDR3 protein. The sample records about 170,000 distinct CDR3 sequences, roughly 13% being singletons. The CDR3 has 17 residues. Germline V gene data show CDR1 as SGHRS and CDR2 as YFSETQ. Losses at the gene ends were 5 bases for V and 2 bases for J; bases not matched to a gene: 8.

This rearrangement joins TRBV5-1 to TRBJ2-3, with 13 bases fitting TRBD2. Sample: PBMCs or a T cell subset sorted from them (not recorded which). This sequence was found in a man aged 18 to 30 who had mild COVID-19 (a few samples of this study predate the infection). Cell type and time point are not known. CDR3 coding DNA: TGCGCCAGCAGGATACTAGGGACTAGCGGGGCCACAGATACGCAGTATTTT. This translates into CASRILGTSGATDTQYF.